This TCR beta chain was obtained from a study of blood T cell repertoires in COVID-19. Study information: The samples span acute and convalescent COVID-19 from the United States, Italy and Spain.

The CDR3 consists of 15 residues. The ends lost 5 bases at V and 2 bases at J; junction bases unmatched: 3. Per the germline V gene, CDR1 is ENHRY and CDR2 is SYGVKD. In the study's own analysis: It was from reference gene primer amplification that nucleated cell counts were estimated. The data were produced by immunoSEQ multiplex PCR, yet TCRdb's version contains in-frame clones alone and is incomplete. V, J and clone size reflect that table, while D and trimming were determined from the DNA. The sample contains approximately 400,000 clones, around four fifths of which appear only once. This clone was recorded once. Participant ages covered roughly 18 to 90 years across 24 US areas. Donors were grouped by their self-reported clinical history.

The sequence came from a woman aged 45-60 years who had recovered from COVID-19. Sequencing used PBMCs or T cells enriched from blood (not recorded which). This rearrangement joins TRBV10-3 to TRBJ2-1; 10 bases align to TRBD2. The CDR3 DNA reads TGTGCCATCAGTAATAGCGGGGGGCCCTACAATGAGCAGTTCTTC. Protein product: CAISNSGGPYNEQFF.